The 26 T cell receptor beta chains given below trace back to one sample, sequenced in a study of Tregs in tolerant kidney transplant recipients. Using immunoSEQ multiplex PCR, the repertoire was profiled, and TCRdb retains in-frame clones only, with some absent. The sample yields over 60,000 clones, around nine tenths seen once. The sequenced sample was CD4+ T cells from blood, obtained before the transplant. The receptors here all came from a human donor who received a combined kidney and bone marrow transplant.

The V and J genes are TRBV4-2 and TRBJ2-3, with TRBD2 matching 8 bases. CDR3 size: 16 residues. Germline values: CDR1 LGHNA, CDR2 YNFKEQ. The J segment lost 2 bases and the V segment lost 0 bases, leaving 4 bases of the junction unmatched. As DNA, the CDR3 is TGTGCCAGCAGCCAAGAACCAGCGGGAGCCACAGATACGCAGTATTTT. Its protein is CASSQEPAGATDTQYF.

This clone has just one count. This chain joins TRBV5-1 and TRBJ2-3; 11 bases line up with TRBD2. V trimming: 0 bases; J trimming: 5 bases; junction bases outside the gene matches: 2. From germline, CDR1 is SGHRS and CDR2 YFSETQ. CDR3 size: 15 residues. The chain's CDR3 is CASSLGLAGGDTQYF. CDR3 nucleotides: TGCGCCAGCAGCTTGGGTCTAGCGGGGGGAGATACGCAGTATTTT.

The chain links TRBV7-3 to TRBJ2-1; D is ambiguous. Trimming stripped 6 bases from V and 9 bases from J, with 18 bases between. The CDR3 consists of 14 residues. The germline CDR1 and CDR2 sequences are SGHTA and FQGTGA. This CDR3 is CASSYNAIDSEQFF. The CDR3 DNA sequence: TGTGCCAGCAGTTATAACGCAATTGACTCTGAGCAGTTCTTC.

The V and J genes are TRBV6-5 and TRBJ1-1, with D hard to call. CDR1 MNHEY and CDR2 SVGAGI come from the germline V gene. Trimming cost V 5 bases and J 1 base, with 14 bases left between them. This CDR3 is 15 amino acids long. The CDR3 here is CASSTTGVENTEAFF. DNA for the CDR3: TGTGCCAGCAGTACAACCGGGGTGGAGAACACTGAAGCTTTCTTT.

The rearrangement joins TRBV7-6 to TRBJ2-7; TRBD1 matches 9 bases. From germline, CDR1 is SGHVS and CDR2 FNYEAQ. The CDR3 length is 14 residues. The junction had 0 bases not matched to a gene; V was cut back by 1 base and J by 2 bases. The CDR3 DNA sequence: TGTGCCAGCAGCTTAGGGACAGGGGCCTACGAGCAGTACTTC. It yields the protein CASSLGTGAYEQYF.

The chain is built from TRBV6-5 and TRBJ1-5, with TRBD1 matching over 9 bases. V lost 5 bases to trimming and J lost 3 bases; unmatched junction nucleotides: 5. CDR1 and CDR2 (germline): MNHEY, SVGAGI. This CDR3 is built from 15 residues. In nucleotides, the CDR3 is TGTGCCAGCAGTCGGGACAGGGCATCCAATCAGCCCCAGCATTTT. Translation: CASSRDRASNQPQHF.

V is TRBV19 and J is TRBJ1-5; TRBD1 is a possible D gene (5 bases). Germline assignment: CDR1 LNHDA and CDR2 SQIVND (reference sequence). V was shortened by 4 bases and J by 3 bases, with 7 bases between the two germline ends. The CDR3 totals 13 residues. The CDR3 nucleotides are TGTGCCAGTAGTAACAGGAACAATCAGCCCCAGCATTTT. As protein: CASSNRNNQPQHF.

This clone has only one observation. V and J are TRBV7-9 and TRBJ2-3; 7 bases map to TRBD2. CDR1 is SEHNR, CDR2 FQNEAQ, per germline (reference sequence). CDR3 length equals 13 residues. V dropped 6 bases and J dropped 5; count of bases not matched to a gene: 5. CDR3 sequence: CASSNPGGDTQYF. CDR3 DNA sequence: TGTGCCAGCAGTAACCCGGGAGGAGATACGCAGTATTTT.

V gene TRBV5-1 combines with J gene TRBJ1-2, with 8 bases that match TRBD1. The V segment lost 4 bases and the J segment 2 bases; nucleotides outside the gene matches: 13. Germline V gives CDR1 SGHRS, CDR2 YFSETQ. There are 17 residues in the CDR3. CDR3 DNA sequence: TGCGCCAGCAGCCCGAGGGCAGGGGGCCGTGAAAACTATGGCTACACCTTC. Residues: CASSPRAGGRENYGYTF.

The chain carries TRBV27 and TRBJ2-1, with 15 bases matching TRBD2. Germline lookup yields CDR1 MNHEY and CDR2 SMNVEV (reference sequence). This CDR3 comprises 18 residues. V was pared by 4 bases and J by 6 bases, with 10 bases of the junction left unmatched. The CDR3 loop reads CASSSRGTSGRFGNEQFF. CDR3 DNA sequence: TGTGCCAGCAGTTCACGCGGGACTAGCGGGAGGTTCGGCAATGAGCAGTTCTTC.

This sequence joins TRBV2 and TRBJ1-1; 8 bases line up with TRBD1. Germline trimming cut 4 bases from V and 6 bases from J; bases unmatched to any gene: 7. Germline V gene lookup returns CDR1 SNHLY and CDR2 FYNNEI. The CDR3 has 14 residues. The CDR3 sequence is CASSAGTGNAEAFF. The CDR3 DNA sequence: TGTGCCAGCAGTGCCGGGACAGGTAACGCTGAAGCTTTCTTT.

The CDR3 is CASSTGRALSGNTIYF. CDR3 nucleotide sequence: TGTGCCAGTAGCACAGGGAGAGCTCTCTCTGGAAACACCATATATTTT. The J gene is TRBJ1-3, the V gene TRBV19; maybe TRBD1 (6 bases). Germline V gene sequence: CDR1 LNHDA, CDR2 SQIVND (reference sequence). V lost 6 bases, J lost 0 bases, and 15 bases lay in between. The CDR3 runs to 16 residues.

This clone showed up just once. The rearrangement joins TRBV6-1 to TRBJ2-7; 8 bases are a match to TRBD1. The V gene's germline CDR1 is MNHNS and CDR2 SASEGT. Trimming at V came to 1 base and at J to 0 bases, leaving 2 bases not matched to a gene. This CDR3 is 15 amino acids long. This CDR3 is CASSEGTGGSYEQYF. For the CDR3, the DNA is TGTGCCAGCAGTGAAGGCACAGGGGGCTCCTACGAGCAGTACTTC.

The chain links TRBV5-1 to TRBJ2-3; 13 bases map to TRBD2. V shed 0 bases and J 6 bases; nucleotides not matched to a gene: 4. CDR3 length: 16 residues. Germline-derived CDR1 and CDR2 are SGHRS and YFSETQ. CDR3 loop: CASSLGLLAGGDTQYF. The CDR3, as DNA: TGCGCCAGCAGCTTGGGCCTACTAGCGGGGGGGGATACGCAGTATTTT.

In its sample, this clone was seen a few times. The chain is built from TRBV5-1 and TRBJ1-3; no reliable D call. The CDR3 totals 14 residues. Between the trimmed V and J ends, which lost 0 bases and 3 bases, there was a span of 7 bases. Germline CDR1 and CDR2: SGHRS and YFSETQ. The DNA for the CDR3 is TGCGCCAGCAGCTTGGCGGGTGGTGGAAACACCATATATTTT. It specifies CASSLAGGGNTIYF.

The chain has TRBV7-2 and TRBJ2-7; the match to TRBD1 covers 9 bases. The ends lost 1 base at V and 4 bases at J; junction bases unmatched: 8. Germline CDR1 is SGHTA and CDR2 is FQGNSA. The CDR3 consists of 16 residues. The CDR3 spells CASSLVGTGGQYEQYF. The CDR3 DNA follows: TGTGCCAGCAGCTTAGTGGGAACAGGGGGCCAGTACGAGCAGTACTTC.

The chain couples TRBV28 to TRBJ1-1; D not certain. The germline V gene encodes CDR1 MDHEN and CDR2 SYDVKM. The V gene lost 7 bases and the J gene lost 3 bases, with 12 bases spanning the gap. The CDR3 loop spans 13 amino acids. The CDR3 reads CASIRNSDTEAFF. CDR3 nucleotide sequence: TGTGCCAGCATTAGGAACAGTGACACTGAAGCTTTCTTT.

The gene calls are TRBV6-1 and TRBJ2-5, with 7 nucleotides matching TRBD1. This CDR3 is 15 amino acids long. Losses at the gene ends were 5 bases for V and 1 base for J; bases not matched to a gene: 7. CDR1 MNHNS and CDR2 SASEGT come from the germline V gene. The CDR3 spells CASSSPGTAQETQYF. The CDR3, as DNA: TGTGCCAGCAGTAGCCCCGGGACAGCCCAAGAGACCCAGTACTTC.

The chain combines TRBV12-5 with TRBJ1-2, with 10 bases aligning to TRBD1. The J segment lost 7 bases and the V segment lost 5 bases, leaving 13 bases of the junction unmatched. The V gene's germline CDR1 is LGHNT and CDR2 FRNRAP. The CDR3 covers 16 residues. CDR3 amino acids: CASGTTKTGTGVGYTF. The CDR3 nucleotides are TGTGCTAGTGGTACCACCAAAACCGGGACAGGGGTTGGCTACACCTTC.

The rearrangement links TRBV2 to TRBJ2-4, with D possibly matching TRBD1 (5 bases). Germline V lookup: CDR1 SNHLY, CDR2 FYNNEI. V lost 5 bases, J lost 9 bases, and 20 bases lay in between. This CDR3 is built from 15 residues. The CDR3 DNA follows: TGTGCCAGCAGTTCCACAGGATTGGGTATCGGCATTCAGTACTTC. Translating it yields CASSSTGLGIGIQYF.

A single count supports this clone. V gene TRBV6-5 combines with J gene TRBJ2-1; 10 bases fit TRBD2. Germline V CDR1 and CDR2: MNHEY, SVGAGI. The CDR3 runs to 15 residues. Trimming took 5 bases from V and 1 from J; bases not matched to a gene: 2. CDR3 DNA sequence: TGTGCCAGCAGTACTAGCGGGAATTCCTACAATGAGCAGTTCTTC. This encodes CASSTSGNSYNEQFF.

V usage is TRBV29-1 and J usage is TRBJ2-7, with D possibly matching TRBD2 (6 bases). From germline, CDR1 is SQVTM and CDR2 ANQGSEA. The CDR3 runs 13 residues. V lost 5 bases and J 2 bases, leaving 13 bases between the germline ends. The CDR3 DNA reads as TGCAGCGTTCGGCGGGACTCCGCCTACGAGCAGTACTTC. It specifies CSVRRDSAYEQYF.

This chain joins TRBV29-1 and TRBJ2-2, with D maybe TRBD1 (5 bases). The CDR3 extends over 13 amino acids. CDR1 and CDR2 from the germline V gene are SQVTM and ANQGSEA. Trimming pared 6 bases from V and 0 bases from J, leaving 8 bases between. CDR3 DNA sequence: TGCAGCGTCCGACAGACGAACACCGGGGAGCTGTTTTTT. Its translation: CSVRQTNTGELFF.

The chain uses TRBV15 and TRBJ2-5, with TRBD1 identical over 10 bases. With V trimmed by 3 bases and J by 3 bases, 1 base remained unmatched. The CDR3 runs 14 residues. From germline, CDR1 is LNHNV and CDR2 YYDKDF (reference sequence). For the CDR3, the DNA is TGTGCCACCAGCAGGGACAGGGGGAAAGAGACCCAGTACTTC. It translates to CATSRDRGKETQYF.

The V and J genes are TRBV2 and TRBJ1-2, with 8 bases aligning to TRBD1. Germline V lookup: CDR1 SNHLY, CDR2 FYNNEI. This CDR3 has 16 amino acids. V shed 3 bases, J shed 4 bases, and the junction held 10 bases outside the gene matches. For the CDR3, the DNA is TGTGCCAGCAGTGATTTGTCGGGACAGGCCAGCTATGGCTACACCTTC. The encoded protein is CASSDLSGQASYGYTF.

The chain has TRBV30 and TRBJ2-3; D remains unclear. The CDR3 extends over 12 amino acids. Trimming removed 2 bases from V and 3 bases from J, with 6 bases in between. The germline CDR1 and CDR2 sequences are GTSNPN and SVGIG (reference sequence). The chain's CDR3 is CAWSTTTDTQYF. The CDR3 bases are TGTGCCTGGAGTACTACGACAGATACGCAGTATTTT.